Each of the 11 T cell receptor beta chains below was sequenced from the same sample in a study of blood T cells in healthy people across ages. PCR was performed a second time for roughly 6 to 12 cycles using a sample-barcoded 5' primer and a J-beta primer mix. Via MiXCR, TCRdb re-called the 5' RACE reads, giving one row per CDR3 protein. The sample carries approximately 800,000 distinct CDR3 sequences, 45% to 70% recorded once. Sequenced: blood. The origin of the receptors is a man aged 40-49 years in good health.

The chain recombines TRBV18 with TRBJ2-1; 8 bases are shared with TRBD2. The V gene end was trimmed by 3 bases and the J gene end by 6 bases; junction bases not matched to a gene: 4. Germline values: CDR1 KGHSH, CDR2 LQKENI. There are 14 residues in the CDR3. The CDR3 DNA sequence: TGTGCCAGCTCACCGGCCGGGAGGGCCAATGAGCAGTTCTTC. It codes for CASSPAGRANEQFF.

The chain has TRBV12-3 or TRBV12-4 and TRBJ1-5; 8 bases agree with TRBD1. The CDR3 spans 18 residues. The V gene end was trimmed by 5 bases and the J gene end by 0 bases; junction bases not matched to a gene: 12. CDR3 region: CASSPGQGIEVSNQPQHF. The CDR3 DNA reads as TGTGCCAGCAGTCCCGGACAGGGTATCGAGGTTAGCAATCAGCCCCAGCATTTT.

This rearrangement joins TRBV4-3 to TRBJ2-1; no definite D call. The CDR3 consists of 17 residues. The V gene's germline CDR1 is LGHNA and CDR2 YSLEER. The V end was cut by 0 bases, the J end by 0 bases, with 12 bases between. The DNA for the CDR3 is TGCGCCAGCAGCCAAGACCCCCCAGGAAGCTCCTACAATGAGCAGTTCTTC. Its translation is CASSQDPPGSSYNEQFF.

This rearrangement joins TRBV7-2 to TRBJ1-1; D possibly corresponds to TRBD1 (5 bases). Trimming left V 10 bases short and J 1 base short, with 16 bases between. The CDR3 covers 14 residues. The germline V gene encodes CDR1 SGHTA and CDR2 FQGNSA. The CDR3 region has the DNA TGTGCCAACTCCCGGGACGTAAGGAACACTGAAGCTTTCTTT. It yields the protein CANSRDVRNTEAFF. Looking up the rest from reference TRBV7-2 and TRBJ1-1 gives the full variable domain: GAGVSQSPSNKVTEKGKDVELRCDPISGHTALYWYRQSLGQGLEFLIYFQGNSAPDKSGLPSDRFSAERTGGSVSTLTIQRTQQEDSAVYLCANSRDVRNTEAFFGQGTRLTVV.

The chain recombines TRBV27 with TRBJ2-3; D remains ambiguous. Germline assignment: CDR1 MNHEY and CDR2 SMNVEV (reference sequence). CDR3 size: 14 residues. Trimming left V 2 bases short and J 8 bases short, with 14 bases between. The CDR3 DNA reads TGTGCCAGCAGTTTAATCCCAGGCGTCGGTACGCAGTATTTT. The encoded protein is CASSLIPGVGTQYF.

This clonotype was observed once. The V call is TRBV7-8, the J call TRBJ2-5; 8 bases agree with TRBD1. J lost 5 bases, V lost 3 bases, and 8 bases had no gene match. Germline V gives CDR1 SGHVS, CDR2 FQNEAQ. This CDR3 has 15 residues. This chain's CDR3 is CASSFPDREGETQYF. The CDR3, as DNA: TGTGCCAGCAGCTTTCCGGACAGGGAAGGGGAGACCCAGTACTTC. Together with reference TRBV7-8 and TRBJ2-5, the CDR3 gives the full variable domain: GAGVSQSPRYKVAKRGQDVALRCDPISGHVSLFWYQQALGQGPEFLTYFQNEAQLDKSGLPSDRFFAERPEGSVSTLKIQRTQQEDSAVYLCASSFPDREGETQYFGPGTRLLVL.

This clonotype came up a few times. This CDR3 is CASSQSILSNQPQHF. The CDR3 DNA sequence: TGTGCCAGCAGCCAGTCTATTTTGAGCAATCAGCCCCAGCATTTT. The chain has TRBV4-2 and TRBJ1-5, with D uncertain. Deletions cut 3 bases from V and 1 base from J, with 10 bases between. The germline CDR1 and CDR2 sequences are LGHNA and YNFKEQ. The CDR3 consists of 15 residues.

This clonotype was seen a handful of times. J is TRBJ1-6 and V is TRBV4-3; D might be TRBD1 (5 bases). The CDR3 loop spans 18 amino acids. Trimming pared 4 bases from V and 0 bases from J, leaving 16 bases between. Germline CDR1 is LGHNA and CDR2 is YSLEER. CDR3 region: CASSLSIPGSSYNSPLHF. CDR3 coding DNA: TGCGCCAGCAGCCTAAGTATACCAGGGAGCTCCTATAATTCACCCCTCCACTTT.

The chain recombines TRBV4-1 with TRBJ2-1; D uncertain. Germline V CDR1 and CDR2: MGHRA, YSYEKL. The CDR3 consists of 13 residues. The germline V and J ends were trimmed by 1 base and 10 bases, with 11 bases remaining between them. The chain's CDR3 is CASSQVASVEQFF. DNA of the CDR3: TGCGCCAGCAGCCAAGTAGCCAGCGTAGAGCAGTTCTTC.

The genes are TRBV5-1 and TRBJ1-4; TRBD1 might be the D (5 bases). Germline assignment: CDR1 SGHRS and CDR2 YFSETQ. V was clipped by 3 bases and J by 8 bases, with 17 bases between them. CDR3 size: 15 residues. CDR3 coding DNA: TGCGCCAGCAGCTCGTCCGGGACTCAGAGGGAAAAACTGTTTTTT. Encoded protein: CASSSSGTQREKLFF.

The chain uses TRBV20-1 and TRBJ2-1, with TRBD2 matching over 9 bases. The CDR3 totals 14 residues. The J segment lost 10 bases and the V segment lost 5 bases, leaving 12 bases of the junction unmatched. Germline V gene data show CDR1 as DFQATT and CDR2 as SNEGSKA (reference sequence). CDR3 DNA: TGCAGTGCTCCTGAAGGCGGGGGGGCGGACGAGCAGTTCTTC. It codes for CSAPEGGGADEQFF.